These 17 T cell receptor beta chains came from one sample sequenced in a study of T cell repertoires in cytomegalovirus infection. MiXCR, applied by TCRdb to the reads, yields one record per CDR3 protein. The repertoire includes 130,000 or so distinct CDR3 sequences, roughly 6% of them detected once, and 15% to 20% sits in the top ten. The sample consisted of PBMCs. These receptors were collected from a human donor in good health (CMV status not recorded). Some clones in this sample may be carry-over from other donors' samples.

This clonotype was observed at least ten times. The gene calls are TRBV12-3 or TRBV12-4 and TRBJ1-3; D gene unclear. The CDR3 loop spans 12 amino acids. The V gene lost 3 bases and the J gene lost 13 bases, with 13 bases spanning the gap. The CDR3 coding sequence is TGTGCCAGCAGTTTCAAAACAAGCTCGATATATTTT. Translating it yields CASSFKTSSIYF.

This clonotype was recorded at least ten times. V usage is TRBV7-2 and J usage is TRBJ2-5; 14 bases align to TRBD2. The CDR3 spans 16 residues. V was clipped by 5 bases and J by 5 bases; unmatched bases: 7. In germline, CDR1 is SGHTA, CDR2 FQGNSA. The CDR3 sequence: CASSRTSGGRSETQYF. CDR3 nucleotide sequence: TGTGCCAGCAGCCGGACTAGCGGGGGGCGGTCGGAGACCCAGTACTTC. Drawing the rest from reference TRBV7-2 and TRBJ2-5, the complete variable domain is GAGVSQSPSNKVTEKGKDVELRCDPISGHTALYWYRQSLGQGLEFLIYFQGNSAPDKSGLPSDRFSAERTGGSVSTLTIQRTQQEDSAVYLCASSRTSGGRSETQYFGPGTRLLVL.

This clonotype was observed a handful of times. The chain carries TRBV19 and TRBJ1-5, with D unclear. Germline assignment: CDR1 LNHDA and CDR2 SQIVND (reference sequence). CDR3 length: 15 residues. V was clipped by 4 bases and J by 2 bases, with 12 bases between them. The CDR3 DNA reads TGTGCCAGTAGTACCCCCCCGGCGGGCAATCAGCCCCAGCATTTT. It codes for CASSTPPAGNQPQHF.

This chain joins TRBV11-2 and TRBJ1-6, with 10 bases identical to TRBD1. The V gene's germline CDR1 is SGHAT and CDR2 FQNNGV. V lost 5 bases, J lost 7 bases, and 8 bases stayed unmatched. CDR3 length: 16 residues. DNA for the CDR3: TGTGCCAGCAGCCCGTGGACAGGGGGGATAAATTCACCCCTCCACTTT. Its protein is CASSPWTGGINSPLHF.

This clonotype was observed at least ten times. The chain links TRBV28 to TRBJ2-1; 8 nucleotides align to TRBD1. Germline values: CDR1 MDHEN, CDR2 SYDVKM. J was trimmed by 9 bases and V by 5 bases; bases with no gene match: 9. This CDR3 has 14 amino acids. The CDR3 nucleotides are TGTGCCAGCAGTGGCAGGACAGGGTCGAGTGAGCAGTTCTTC. The encoded protein is CASSGRTGSSEQFF.

This clonotype came up many times. The gene calls are TRBV11-3 and TRBJ1-1; perhaps TRBD1 as D (5 bases). Germline assignment: CDR1 SGHNT and CDR2 YENEEA. Trimming cost V 2 bases and J 8 bases, with 12 bases left between them. The CDR3 totals 13 residues. The DNA for the CDR3 is TGTGCCAGCAGCTTAAACGGGGCCGTGGAAGCTTTCTTT. Protein product: CASSLNGAVEAFF.

This clonotype showed up many times. V is TRBV7-9 and J is TRBJ2-1; either TRBD1 or TRBD2 may fit D (6 bases each). Germline CDR1 is SEHNR and CDR2 is FQNEAQ (reference sequence). With 4 bases removed from V and 7 bases from J, the gap between germline ends came to 26 bases. CDR3 length: 18 amino acids. This CDR3 reads CASSYEYRGQGPRNEQFF. The CDR3 region has the DNA TGTGCCAGCAGCTATGAATATCGGGGGCAGGGTCCGAGGAATGAGCAGTTCTTC.

This clonotype has ten or more counts. The chain has TRBV3-1 and TRBJ1-2; D is unclear. This CDR3 comprises 14 residues. Germline V lookup: CDR1 LGHDT, CDR2 YNNKEL (reference sequence). Trimming shortened V by 2 bases and J by 8 bases, and 15 bases separated the two germline ends. The CDR3 DNA reads as TGTGCCAGCAGCCAACAGTCGCTGGCCGTCGGCTACACCTTC. Residues: CASSQQSLAVGYTF.

The V call is TRBV6-2 or TRBV6-3, the J call TRBJ2-2; 8 nucleotides match TRBD1. The length of the CDR3 is 15 residues. After removal of 5 bases from V and 6 bases from J, the junction contained 8 bases not matched to a gene. Per the germline V gene, CDR1 is MNHEY and CDR2 is SVGEGT. CDR3 region: CASSGDRLYAGELFF. As DNA, the CDR3 is TGTGCCAGCAGTGGGGACAGGTTGTATGCCGGGGAGCTGTTTTTT.

This clonotype was seen a handful of times. The chain links TRBV2 to TRBJ2-5; 8 positions agree with TRBD1. Trimming at V came to 1 base and at J to 4 bases, leaving 5 bases not matched to a gene. The CDR3 consists of 15 residues. The germline V gene encodes CDR1 SNHLY and CDR2 FYNNEI. The CDR3 here is CASSEEQGVGETQYF. The CDR3 DNA follows: TGTGCCAGCAGTGAAGAACAGGGGGTCGGAGAGACCCAGTACTTC.

This clonotype came up many times. The CDR3 reads CASSSGLGEKLFF. The CDR3 DNA sequence: TGTGCCAGCAGCTCCGGGCTCGGGGAAAAACTGTTTTTT. The chain carries TRBV7-2 and TRBJ1-4; D ambiguous. Per germline, CDR1 SGHTA and CDR2 FQGNSA. This CDR3 region has 13 residues. V was shortened by 4 bases and J by 8 bases, with 11 bases between the two germline ends.

In its sample, this clonotype was seen a few times. The rearrangement links TRBV19 to TRBJ2-1, with D unclear. Germline loops: CDR1 LNHDA, CDR2 SQIVND (reference sequence). V was trimmed by 3 bases and J by 3 bases, leaving 6 bases between them. The CDR3 spans 13 residues. The CDR3 nucleotides read TGTGCCAGTAGTATCAGCCTCTACAATGAGCAGTTCTTC. Protein: CASSISLYNEQFF.

This clonotype was detected many times. CDR3 coding DNA: TGTGCCAGCAGCTTTAGGCGGGGGGGCTTTGGCACAGATACGCAGTATTTT. Encoded protein: CASSFRRGGFGTDTQYF. The V gene is TRBV7-2, the J gene TRBJ2-3; 9 positions match TRBD2. Germline loops: CDR1 SGHTA, CDR2 FQGNSA. V shed 3 bases and J 1 base; nucleotides not matched to a gene: 8. This CDR3 region has 17 residues.

This clonotype was detected only a few times. The chain joins TRBV20-1 to TRBJ2-3, with a weak D call TRBD2 (5 bases). The CDR3 length is 15 residues. From germline, CDR1 is DFQATT and CDR2 SNEGSKA (reference sequence). V was pared by 5 bases and J by 2 bases, with 17 bases between. The CDR3 bases are TGCAGTGCTCATCGGGGATCCGAGAACACAGATACGCAGTATTTT. Encoded protein: CSAHRGSENTDTQYF.

This clonotype was detected many times. The J gene is TRBJ2-7, the V gene TRBV6-2 or TRBV6-3, with D tentatively TRBD1 (5 bases). CDR1 and CDR2 from the germline V gene are MNHEY and SVGEGT. V gave up 3 bases and J gave up 6 bases, with 15 bases separating them. The CDR3 has 14 residues. The CDR3 protein is CASSYTGPPAEQYF. The CDR3 DNA reads as TGTGCCAGCAGTTATACAGGACCTCCGGCCGAGCAGTACTTC.

Details on this clonotype: This may be a read error, as it is one base from a much larger clone. The rearrangement uses TRBV28 and TRBJ2-7; the match to TRBD1 covers 7 bases. CDR3 length equals 14 residues. The germline V gene has CDR1 MDHEN and CDR2 SYDVKM. CDR3 sequence: CANSLSGGRNEQYF. The DNA for the CDR3 is TGTGCCAACAGTTTATCAGGGGGTAGAAACGAGCAGTACTTC.

This clonotype was seen many times. The V and J genes are TRBV5-1 and TRBJ2-5; D may be TRBD2 (5 bases). The CDR3 covers 14 residues. Germline CDR1 is SGHRS and CDR2 is YFSETQ. The germline V and J ends were trimmed by 5 bases and 1 base, with 12 bases remaining between them. This chain's CDR3 is CASSRDLLQETQYF. The CDR3, as DNA: TGCGCCAGCAGTCGGGATCTTCTCCAAGAGACCCAGTACTTC. Based on the CDR3 plus reference TRBV5-1 and TRBJ2-5, the full variable domain is KAGVTQTPRYLIKTRGQQVTLSCSPISGHRSVSWYQQTPGQGLQFLFEYFSETQRNKGNFPGRFSGRQFSNSRSEMNVSTLELGDSALYLCASSRDLLQETQYFGPGTRLLVL.